This T cell receptor (beta chain) came from a study of blood T cell repertoires in COVID-19. Germline values: CDR1 SNHLY, CDR2 FYNNEI. V was pared by 5 bases and J by 2 bases, with 19 bases between. The CDR3 runs 16 residues. Sequencing used immunoSEQ multiplex PCR; TCRdb keeps in-frame clones, though not all of them. The sample shows fewer than 350,000 clones, around 90% of them seen only once. The chain links TRBV2 to TRBJ2-7, with D possibly being TRBD1 (6 bases). This clonotype was obtained from a woman aged 25 to 39 who had recovered from COVID-19. Sequencing was performed on PBMCs or T cells enriched from blood (not recorded which). The CDR3 coding sequence is TGTGCCAGCAGTCTCCGGTTTGGGACAAGAGCCTACGAGCAGTACTTC. It codes for CASSLRFGTRAYEQYF. The variable domain in full, completed from reference TRBV2 and TRBJ2-7, reads EPEVTQTPSHQVTQMGQEVILRCVPISNHLYFYWYRQILGQKVEFLVSFYNNEISEKSEIFDDQFSVERPDGSNFTLKIRSTKLEDSAMYFCASSLRFGTRAYEQYFGPGTRLTVT.